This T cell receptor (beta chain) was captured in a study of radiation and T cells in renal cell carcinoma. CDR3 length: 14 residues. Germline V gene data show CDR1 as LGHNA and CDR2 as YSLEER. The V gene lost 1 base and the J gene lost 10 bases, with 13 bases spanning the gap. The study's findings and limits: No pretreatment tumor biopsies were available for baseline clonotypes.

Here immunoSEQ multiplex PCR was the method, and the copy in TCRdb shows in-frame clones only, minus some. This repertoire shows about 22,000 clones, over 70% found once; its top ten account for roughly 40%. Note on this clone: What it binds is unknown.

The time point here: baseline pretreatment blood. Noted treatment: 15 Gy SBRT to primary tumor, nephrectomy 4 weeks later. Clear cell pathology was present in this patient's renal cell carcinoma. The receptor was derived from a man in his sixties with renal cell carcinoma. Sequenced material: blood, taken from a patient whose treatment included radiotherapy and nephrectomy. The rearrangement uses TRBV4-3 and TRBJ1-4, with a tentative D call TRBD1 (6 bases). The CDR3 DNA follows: TGCGCCAGCAGCCAAGGGGGTGGGGGCGGAAAACTGTTTTTT. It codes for CASSQGGGGGKLFF.